In its sample, the clone carrying this T cell receptor beta chain was seen once. This entry belongs to a study of blood T cell repertoires in COVID-19. The overall study: Researchers got acute and convalescent COVID-19 samples from the United States, Italy and Spain. T cells, B-cell-depleted T cells, or PBMCs supplied cDNA or gDNA.

The authors' processing: By means of reference gene primer amplification, nucleated cell counts were estimated. The data were produced by immunoSEQ multiplex PCR, yet TCRdb's version contains in-frame clones alone and is incomplete. For V, J and clone size, that table is used; D and trimming come from the DNA. The sample records about 280,000 clones, roughly 90% being singletons. The Seattle patients joined while their infection was active and were tracked longitudinally afterward. The sample consisted of peripheral blood. This TCR came from a woman under 40 with COVID-19, enrolled during active disease.

The CDR3 sequence: CAWSGTSGRSQQYF. The CDR3 coding sequence is TGTGCCTGGAGCGGGACTAGCGGGAGGTCCCAGCAGTACTTC. The chain combines TRBV30 with TRBJ2-7; 15 bases fit TRBD2. V lost 3 bases and J lost 8; bases outside the gene matches: 5. Per the germline V gene, CDR1 is GTSNPN and CDR2 is SVGIG (reference sequence). The length of the CDR3 is 14 residues.